This TCR beta chain is from a study of blood T cell repertoires in COVID-19. As for the study in general: Whether acute or convalescent, the COVID-19 samples came from the United States, Italy and Spain.

In the original processing: Scientists estimated how many nucleated cells there were by amplifying reference gene primers. Data came from immunoSEQ multiplex PCR; TCRdb stores just in-frame clones and leaves some out. The V and J calls and clone size were taken over from that table, and D and trimming were inferred from the DNA. In the table there are about 250,000 clones, around 88% of which are singletons. The CDR3 spans 13 residues. Per germline, CDR1 LNHNV and CDR2 YYDKDF (reference sequence). The V gene lost 4 bases and the J gene lost 6 bases, with 13 bases spanning the gap. Sequenced material: peripheral blood. The rearrangement joins TRBV15 to TRBJ2-7, with a possible D match to TRBD2 (5 bases). The clonotype was recovered from a young woman with COVID-19, enrolled during active disease. The CDR3 DNA is TGTGCCACCAGCAAACGGACGGACTCCGAGCAGTACGTC. Its translation: CATSKRTDSEQYV.